This T cell receptor (beta chain) was captured in a study of regulatory T cells in long-lasting Graves disease. This clonotype was observed many times. Its antigen is unidentified. HTBI primers from iRepertoire and Arm-PCR of CDR3 regions yielded the TCR beta libraries. Study processing details: Sample data revealed about 62 TRBV and over eleven TRBJ segments. TCRdb reprocessed the multiplex PCR reads with MiXCR, giving one entry per CDR3 protein. TCRdb's processing, not the authors' own work, is the source of the V and J calls. The profile shows approximately 380,000 distinct CDR3 sequences, less than 25% of them singletons. Documented time point: persistent/refractory GD, antithyroid drugs over 5 years with positive TRAb. From RNA extracted from PBMCs, the TCR library was made. Diagnosing Graves' disease relied on the American Thyroid Association guidelines. Whole-study findings and limits: Study of thyroid tissue was not done, with only peripheral blood studied. TRBV28 was favored in persistent disease, as were TRBJ1-2 and TRBJ2-5.

Germline CDR1 and CDR2: MNHEY and SVGAGI. Trimming removed 2 bases from V and 4 bases from J; junction bases left unmatched: 14. CDR3 length equals 18 residues. The sequence was obtained from a female donor with Graves disease. Sequenced material: peripheral blood mononuclear cells (PBMCs), taken when the disease was refractory, from a patient treated with antithyroid drugs. The chain is built from TRBV6-5 and TRBJ1-1, with 9 bases fitting TRBD1. CDR3 nucleotide sequence: TGTGCCAGCAGTTACCTACTCTCGGGACAGGGATTTGGCACTGAAGCTTTCTTT. Its translation is CASSYLLSGQGFGTEAFF.